This TCR beta chain is drawn from a study of shared clonotypes between healthy human individuals. The germline gives CDR1 GTSNPN, CDR2 SVGIG (reference sequence). This CDR3 is built from 14 residues. Losses at the gene ends were 0 bases for V and 5 bases for J; bases not matched to a gene: 5. Regarding this clone: What it binds is not known.

Broader study findings: Incompleteness in sorted-subset sequencing, despite large depth, was shown by rarefaction.

Method: immunoSEQ multiplex PCR; TCRdb's copy keeps in-frame clones and lacks some. The sample consists of 2 million to 2.5 million clones, 85% to 95% of them appearing once. The chain combines TRBV30 with TRBJ1-2, with 8 positions matching TRBD1. The specimen was naive CD4+ T cells from PBMCs. Specified subset: CD45RA+ positively selected. The TCR was taken from a man between 18 and 35 years old in good health. Some clones in this sample may be carry-over from other donors' samples. CDR3 sequence: CAWSVQGAGYGYTF. The CDR3 nucleotides read TGTGCCTGGAGTGTTCAGGGGGCGGGTTATGGCTACACCTTC.